This TCR beta chain was obtained from a study of beta chain features in type 1 diabetes. General study findings and limits: There were fewer insertions and more deletions at the VDJ junctions of type 1 diabetes patients. Possible PCR preference for shorter templates applied equally to patients and controls.

Reverse transcription of all isolated RNA meant that expressed TCRB transcripts were sequenced. The method was immunoSEQ multiplex PCR; TCRdb's version includes in-frame clones alone and lacks a portion of them. The sample carries a few hundred thousand clones, 9% to 10% recorded once. Points on this clone: Its antigen is currently unknown.

V dropped 5 bases and J dropped 2; count of bases not matched to a gene: 4. Germline V gene lookup returns CDR1 LGHNT and CDR2 FRNRAP. This CDR3 spans 14 amino acids. This receptor was obtained from a woman under 30 in good health. The specimen sequenced was naive CD4+ T cells from blood. V is TRBV12-5 and J is TRBJ2-3; 7 nucleotides agree with TRBD2. In DNA form, the CDR3 reads TGTGCTAGTGGTCGAAGCGGGGCCACAGATACGCAGTATTTT. It translates to CASGRSGATDTQYF.